Below, 14 T cell receptor beta chains from the same sample are listed, as sequenced in a study of CD8 T cells in Susac syndrome. Random hexamers were used to reverse transcribe roughly 0.5 to 1 ug of RNA. In TCRdb, the immunoSEQ multiplex PCR reads were re-called with MiXCR into one record per CDR3 protein. The sample lists about 200,000 distinct CDR3 sequences; over 75% were seen once. The sequencing sample was made of CD4+ T cells from PBMCs. The origin of the receptors is a human donor with Susac syndrome.

A few counts support this clonotype. The chain joins TRBV5-4 to TRBJ2-3; 7 bases line up with TRBD2. From germline, CDR1 is SGHNT and CDR2 YYREEE (reference sequence). V dropped 0 bases and J dropped 2; count of bases not matched to a gene: 3. The CDR3 is 15 amino acids. CDR3 nucleotide sequence: TGTGCCAGCAGCTTGGCTAGCGGCTACACAGATACGCAGTATTTT. This sequence encodes CASSLASGYTDTQYF.

The chain employs TRBV20-1 and TRBJ2-2; the D gene is possibly TRBD1 (5 bases). Germline V gene lookup returns CDR1 DFQATT and CDR2 SNEGSKA (reference sequence). The CDR3 is 14 amino acids. V dropped 3 bases and J dropped 7 bases, with 15 bases sitting between them. DNA for the CDR3: TGCAGTGCTAGGGATGGCAGGGTGGACGGGGAGCTGTTTTTT. Its translation is CSARDGRVDGELFF.

The count of this clonotype is one. The chain has TRBV9 and TRBJ1-3; D is possibly TRBD1 (6 bases). Germline loops: CDR1 SGDLS, CDR2 YYNGEE. The CDR3 length is 16 residues. V was pared by 4 bases and J by 3 bases, with 17 bases between. The CDR3 protein is CASSPMMQGIGNTIYF. The CDR3 nucleotides are TGTGCCAGCAGCCCTATGATGCAGGGGATTGGAAACACCATATATTTT.

This sequence joins TRBV11-2 and TRBJ2-2; 10 bases agree with TRBD2. This CDR3 spans 16 amino acids. CDR1 is SGHAT, CDR2 FQNNGV, per germline. V trimming: 6 bases; J trimming: 7 bases; junction bases outside the gene matches: 11. CDR3 loop: CASRPAGGRGIGELFF. CDR3 nucleotides: TGTGCCAGCAGGCCAGCGGGGGGGCGTGGAATCGGGGAGCTGTTTTTT.

The chain recombines TRBV24-1 with TRBJ2-1; TRBD2 aligns across 12 bases. From germline, CDR1 is KGHDR and CDR2 SFDVKD. The CDR3 is 16 residues long. J gave up 2 bases and V 5 bases, and 3 bases lay outside the gene matches. CDR3: CATSGASGRAYNEQFF. The CDR3 DNA sequence: TGTGCCACCAGTGGGGCTAGCGGGAGGGCCTACAATGAGCAGTTCTTC.

The rearrangement links TRBV25-1 to TRBJ1-4; no clear D gene. Trimming pared 3 bases from V and 0 bases from J, leaving 14 bases between. The CDR3 extends over 17 amino acids. The germline V gene encodes CDR1 MGHDK and CDR2 SYGVNS. Here the CDR3 reads CASSDHPGAATNEKLFF. For the CDR3, the DNA is TGTGCCAGCAGTGACCACCCCGGAGCAGCAACTAATGAAAAACTGTTTTTT.

This chain connects TRBV30 to TRBJ2-7, with D possibly TRBD1 on 6 matching bases. Germline-derived CDR1 and CDR2 are GTSNPN and SVGIG (reference sequence). CDR3 length equals 13 residues. V was shortened by 3 bases and J by 1 base, with 10 bases between the two germline ends. The CDR3 DNA is TGTGCCTGGAGCCCGGGACATTCCTACGAGCAGTACTTC. Translated: CAWSPGHSYEQYF.

V and J are TRBV6-2 or TRBV6-3 and TRBJ2-3, with D perhaps TRBD1 or TRBD2 (5 bases each). Germline V gene sequence: CDR1 MNHEY, CDR2 SVGEGT. V shed 7 bases and J shed 4 bases, with 12 bases lying between them. The CDR3 is made up of 13 amino acids. In DNA form, the CDR3 reads TGTGCCAGCACCCCCCCGGGGCCAGATACGCAGTATTTT. Encoded protein: CASTPPGPDTQYF.

The chain links TRBV3-1 to TRBJ2-5, with TRBD2 matching over 13 bases. Germline assignment: CDR1 LGHDT and CDR2 YNNKEL (reference sequence). Trimming took 7 bases from V and 5 from J; bases not matched to a gene: 16. This CDR3 is 18 amino acids long. The CDR3 is CASTTTGTSGTPRETQYF. DNA of the CDR3: TGTGCCAGCACCACAACCGGGACTAGCGGGACTCCGCGGGAGACCCAGTACTTC.

The chain is built from TRBV6-5 and TRBJ2-3; D is possibly TRBD2 (5 bases). Germline V CDR1 and CDR2: MNHEY, SVGAGI. Between the trimmed V and J ends, which lost 6 bases and 2 bases, there was a span of 12 bases. This CDR3 has 14 amino acids. The CDR3 sequence is CASRWTEDTDTQYF. CDR3 nucleotide sequence: TGTGCCAGCAGATGGACGGAGGACACAGATACGCAGTATTTT.

The V call is TRBV6-5, the J call TRBJ1-3, with D possibly matching TRBD1 (6 bases). V was shortened by 2 bases and J by 6 bases, with 8 bases between the two germline ends. This CDR3 contains 13 residues. Per germline, CDR1 MNHEY and CDR2 SVGAGI. CDR3 coding DNA: TGTGCCAGCAGTTACAACAGGGAAAACACCATATATTTT. It yields the protein CASSYNRENTIYF.

A word on this clonotype: One end of the junction varies from germline; a read error may be responsible. The chain couples TRBV2 to TRBJ1-3; D unresolved. Germline lookup yields CDR1 SNHLY and CDR2 FYNNEI. This CDR3 has 17 residues. CDR3 in DNA: TGTGCCAGCAGCCTTCAAGCTGGACCGCTCTCTGAAAACACCATATATTTT. Residues: CASSLQAGPLSENTIYF.

The chain carries TRBV27 and TRBJ2-2, with D hard to call. Germline lookup yields CDR1 MNHEY and CDR2 SMNVEV (reference sequence). This CDR3 has 13 residues. V was trimmed by 8 bases and J by 1 base, leaving 8 bases between them. The CDR3 DNA reads as TGTGCCAGCTCATCCGAGAACACCGGGGAGCTGTTTTTT. Its translation: CASSSENTGELFF.

The chain combines TRBV3-1 with TRBJ1-2; 9 nucleotides agree with TRBD1. Trimming removed 1 base from V and 7 bases from J; junction bases left unmatched: 10. CDR1 is LGHDT, CDR2 YNNKEL, per germline (reference sequence). CDR3 length: 16 residues. The CDR3: CASSQVGQGRRGGYTF. Here the CDR3 DNA reads TGTGCCAGCAGCCAAGTGGGACAGGGACGTCGTGGTGGCTACACCTTC.